This entry lists 14 T cell receptor beta chains sequenced from one sample in a study of cytomegalovirus exposure and HLA in healthy donors. It was with 60 Vbeta and 13 Jbeta primers that the PCR ran. The protocol was immunoSEQ multiplex PCR, while the TCRdb copy is restricted to in-frame clones and leaves out a portion. This table holds around 100,000 clones, approximately 70% found once. The sequenced sample consisted of PBMCs. The receptor set was obtained from a man younger than 45 in good health and CMV-seropositive.

On this clone: The junction departs from germline at one end; a sequencing error may be responsible. CDR3 region: CASNQGRPGQGGGRELFF. The CDR3 nucleotides read TGCGCCAGCAACCAAGGGCGACCGGGACAGGGGGGCGGACGGGAGCTGTTTTTT. V usage is TRBV4-1 and J usage is TRBJ2-2; the match to TRBD1 covers 11 bases. CDR3 length equals 18 residues. CDR1 MGHRA and CDR2 YSYEKL come from the germline V gene.

This chain's CDR3 is CATSGVGTQGGGQETQYF. Written as DNA, the CDR3 is TGTGCCACCAGCGGAGTCGGGACACAGGGAGGGGGCCAAGAGACCCAGTACTTC. The chain uses TRBV15 and TRBJ2-5, with TRBD2 as a possible D gene (7 bases). The V end lost 5 bases, the J end lost 1 base, and 23 bases lay between the germline ends. This CDR3 is 18 amino acids long. The germline CDR1 and CDR2 sequences are LNHNV and YYDKDF (reference sequence).

The gene calls are TRBV29-1 and TRBJ1-1, with a weak D call TRBD1 (6 bases). CDR1 is SQVTM and CDR2 is ANQGSEA in the germline V gene. V lost 1 base to trimming and J lost 7 bases, with 10 bases between them. This CDR3 spans 12 amino acids. CDR3 residues: CSVEGQANEAFF. CDR3 nucleotide sequence: TGCAGCGTTGAAGGACAGGCGAATGAAGCTTTCTTT.

The chain employs TRBV13 and TRBJ2-3, with a weak D call TRBD2 (6 bases). The germline V gene encodes CDR1 PRHDT and CDR2 FYEKMQ (reference sequence). The CDR3 is made up of 17 amino acids. V shed 5 bases and J shed 0 bases, with 18 bases lying between them. CDR3 protein: CASSPGLSGESTDTQYF. The CDR3 nucleotides are TGTGCCAGCAGCCCGGGCCTTAGCGGAGAAAGCACAGATACGCAGTATTTT.

V usage is TRBV14 and J usage is TRBJ2-1, with D tentatively TRBD2 (5 bases). V was trimmed by 0 bases and J by 2 bases, leaving 11 bases between them. CDR1 is SGHDN and CDR2 is FVKESK in the germline V gene. The length of the CDR3 is 16 residues. This CDR3 is CASSQEVLAPYNEQFF. The CDR3, as DNA: TGTGCCAGCAGCCAAGAGGTGCTAGCCCCCTACAATGAGCAGTTCTTC.

The CDR3 is CASSSTGSAYGYTF. The CDR3 region has the DNA TGTGCCAGCAGCTCAACAGGGTCGGCCTATGGCTACACCTTC. The chain is built from TRBV7-2 and TRBJ1-2, with a weak D call TRBD1 (6 bases). Per germline, CDR1 SGHTA and CDR2 FQGNSA. CDR3 length: 14 amino acids. The V end lost 4 bases, the J end lost 4 bases, and 13 bases lay between the germline ends. The variable domain in full, with the rest retrieved from reference TRBV7-2 and TRBJ1-2, is GAGVSQSPSNKVTEKGKDVELRCDPISGHTALYWYRQSLGQGLEFLIYFQGNSAPDKSGLPSDRFSAERTGGSVSTLTIQRTQQEDSAVYLCASSSTGSAYGYTFGSGTRLTVV.

This clone was counted a few times. The chain has TRBV5-1 and TRBJ2-1, with D possibly being TRBD2 (5 bases). The CDR3 is made up of 14 amino acids. Trimming removed 1 base at V and 9 bases at J, with 14 bases between. CDR1 is SGHRS and CDR2 is YFSETQ in the germline V gene. This chain's CDR3 is CASSLQDLEAEQFF. CDR3 bases: TGCGCCAGCAGCTTGCAAGACCTGGAGGCTGAGCAGTTCTTC.

The chain employs TRBV15 and TRBJ1-2, with 11 bases identical to TRBD1. V lost 3 bases, J lost 5 bases, and 5 bases stayed unmatched. The CDR3 is 15 amino acids. Germline lookup yields CDR1 LNHNV and CDR2 YYDKDF (reference sequence). The CDR3 protein is CATSRGTGGDYGYTF. The CDR3 DNA follows: TGTGCCACCAGCAGGGGGACAGGGGGTGATTATGGCTACACCTTC. Variable domain in full (rest from reference TRBV15 and TRBJ1-2): DAMVIQNPRYQVTQFGKPVTLSCSQTLNHNVMYWYQQKSSQAPKLLFHYYDKDFNNEADTPDNFQSRRPNTSFCFLDIRSPGLGDTAMYLCATSRGTGGDYGYTFGSGTRLTVV.

The chain links TRBV12-5 to TRBJ2-2; 10 bases are shared with TRBD2. The V and J ends lost 2 bases and 0 bases, in that order; junction bases with no gene match: 3. Germline V CDR1 and CDR2: LGHNT, FRNRAP. There are 17 residues in the CDR3. For the CDR3, the DNA is TGTGCTAGTGGTTTGCCCAGCGGGGGGGCGAACACCGGGGAGCTGTTTTTT. It codes for CASGLPSGGANTGELFF.

This clone was found once. The chain uses TRBV9 and TRBJ2-3; TRBD1 is a possible D gene (5 bases). CDR1 SGDLS and CDR2 YYNGEE come from the germline V gene. V dropped 6 bases and J dropped 3 bases, with 11 bases sitting between them. The CDR3 is made up of 13 amino acids. The CDR3 loop is CASNPGPTDTQYF. In DNA form, the CDR3 reads TGTGCCAGCAACCCAGGGCCTACAGATACGCAGTATTTT.

The chain uses TRBV5-4 and TRBJ2-7, with 10 bases lining up with TRBD1. The germline CDR1 and CDR2 sequences are SGHNT and YYREEE (reference sequence). V dropped 4 bases and J dropped 3; count of bases not matched to a gene: 4. The CDR3 length is 14 residues. The CDR3 DNA is TGTGCCAGCAGCCTCCGGACAGGGGGCTACGAGCAGTACTTC. It codes for CASSLRTGGYEQYF.

This rearrangement joins TRBV5-4 to TRBJ2-3; 7 bases agree with TRBD1. V trimming: 2 bases; J trimming: 1 base; junction bases outside the gene matches: 7. CDR3 size: 16 residues. Germline lookup yields CDR1 SGHNT and CDR2 YYREEE (reference sequence). CDR3 region: CASSLYNRGGTDTQYF. CDR3 sequence (DNA): TGTGCCAGCAGCTTATACAACAGGGGTGGCACAGATACGCAGTATTTT.

The chain carries TRBV2 and TRBJ2-7, with 7 positions matching TRBD1. There are 14 residues in the CDR3. CDR1 and CDR2 from the germline V gene are SNHLY and FYNNEI. J lost 0 bases, V lost 8 bases, and 7 bases had no gene match. The CDR3 sequence is CASLATGLSYEQYF. Written as DNA, the CDR3 is TGTGCCAGCCTCGCGACAGGGCTCTCCTACGAGCAGTACTTC.

The V call is TRBV5-1, the J call TRBJ2-2, with 7 bases lining up with TRBD1. Germline CDR1 SGHRS, CDR2 YFSETQ. This CDR3 contains 15 residues. The J segment lost 7 bases and the V segment lost 0 bases, leaving 6 bases of the junction unmatched. CDR3: CASSLADQGVGELFF. DNA of the CDR3: TGCGCCAGCAGCTTGGCCGATCAGGGGGTCGGGGAGCTGTTTTTT.